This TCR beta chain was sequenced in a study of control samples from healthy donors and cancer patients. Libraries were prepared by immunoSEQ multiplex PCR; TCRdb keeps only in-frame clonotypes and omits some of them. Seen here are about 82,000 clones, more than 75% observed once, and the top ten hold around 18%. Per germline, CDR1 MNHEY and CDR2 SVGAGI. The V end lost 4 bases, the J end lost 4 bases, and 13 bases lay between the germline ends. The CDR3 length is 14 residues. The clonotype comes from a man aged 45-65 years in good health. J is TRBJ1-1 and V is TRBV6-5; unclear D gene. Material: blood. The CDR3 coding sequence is TGTGCCAGCAGTTCTTTGGGGTTCGGCACTGAAGCTTTCTTT. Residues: CASSSLGFGTEAFF.